The present T cell receptor (beta chain) was sequenced within a study of T cell responses to AZD1222 COVID-19 vaccine. Overall study findings and caveats: Only after the peak T cell response were repertoires sampled.

TCRdb's copy holds only in-frame clones and misses some; the assay was immunoSEQ multiplex PCR. There are over 150,000 clones in the sample; just over 85% occur only once, and 11% lies in the top ten. Turning to this clone: What it recognizes is unknown.

Germline V gene data show CDR1 as SGHRS and CDR2 as YFSETQ. There are 13 residues in the CDR3. V was trimmed by 3 bases and J by 1 base, leaving 7 bases between them. This receptor was obtained from an adult who received the AZD1222 COVID-19 vaccine. The genes are TRBV5-1 and TRBJ1-1; D not certain. Here the sequenced sample was peripheral blood, taken 28 days after the second AZD1222 dose. CDR3 in amino acids: CASSSSGNTEAFF. Here the CDR3 DNA reads TGCGCCAGCAGCTCTTCCGGGAACACTGAAGCTTTCTTT.